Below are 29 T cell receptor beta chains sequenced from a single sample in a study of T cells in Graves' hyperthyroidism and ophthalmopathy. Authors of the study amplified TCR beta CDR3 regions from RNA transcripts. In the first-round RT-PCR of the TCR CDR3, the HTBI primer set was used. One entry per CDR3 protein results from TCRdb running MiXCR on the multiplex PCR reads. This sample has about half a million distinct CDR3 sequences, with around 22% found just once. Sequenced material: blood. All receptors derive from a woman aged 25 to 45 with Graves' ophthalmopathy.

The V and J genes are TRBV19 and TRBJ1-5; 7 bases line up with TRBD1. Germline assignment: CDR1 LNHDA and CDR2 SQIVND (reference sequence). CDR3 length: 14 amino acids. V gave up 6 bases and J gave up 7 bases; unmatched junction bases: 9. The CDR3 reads CASRLETGRQPQHF. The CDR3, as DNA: TGTGCCAGTAGATTAGAGACAGGGCGGCAGCCCCAGCATTTT.

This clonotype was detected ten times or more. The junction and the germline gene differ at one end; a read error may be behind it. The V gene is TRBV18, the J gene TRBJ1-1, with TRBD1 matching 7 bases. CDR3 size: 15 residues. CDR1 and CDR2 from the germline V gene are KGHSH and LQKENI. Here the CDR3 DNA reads TGTGCCAGCTCACCTACCGGGACAGAGAGTGTGCCCCGCCACTTT. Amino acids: CASSPTGTESVPRHF.

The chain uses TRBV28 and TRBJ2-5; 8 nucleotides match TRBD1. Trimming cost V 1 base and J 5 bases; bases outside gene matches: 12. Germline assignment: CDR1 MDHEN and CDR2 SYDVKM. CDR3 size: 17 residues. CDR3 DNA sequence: TGTGCCAGCAGTTTATCAGTTGGACAGGGCCTCCGGGAGACCCAGTACTTC. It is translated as CASSLSVGQGLRETQYF.

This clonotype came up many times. This CDR3 is CASSPSTSGGNTGELFF. The CDR3 nucleotides are TGTGCCAGCAGTCCATCGACTAGCGGGGGCAACACCGGGGAGCTGTTTTTT. V usage is TRBV2 and J usage is TRBJ2-2, with 12 bases that match TRBD2. The ends lost 5 bases at V and 2 bases at J; junction bases unmatched: 6. This CDR3 region has 17 residues. Germline lookup yields CDR1 SNHLY and CDR2 FYNNEI.

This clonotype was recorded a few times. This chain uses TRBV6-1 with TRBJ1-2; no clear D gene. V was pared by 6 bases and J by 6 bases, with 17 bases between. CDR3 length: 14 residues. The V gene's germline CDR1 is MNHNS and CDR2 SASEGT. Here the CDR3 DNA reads TGTGCCAGCAGCCGGACCGTAGGACCTGATGGCTACACCTTC. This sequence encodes CASSRTVGPDGYTF.

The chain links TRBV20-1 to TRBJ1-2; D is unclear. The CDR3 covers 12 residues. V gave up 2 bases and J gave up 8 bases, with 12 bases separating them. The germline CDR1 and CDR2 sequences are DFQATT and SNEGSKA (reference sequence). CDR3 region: CSARSANFGYTF. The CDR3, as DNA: TGCAGTGCTAGAAGCGCTAATTTCGGCTACACCTTC.

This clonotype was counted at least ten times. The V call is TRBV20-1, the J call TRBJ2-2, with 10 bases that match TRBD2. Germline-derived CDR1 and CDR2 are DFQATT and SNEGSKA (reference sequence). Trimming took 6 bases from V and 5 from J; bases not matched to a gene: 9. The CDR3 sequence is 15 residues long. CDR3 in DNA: TGCAGTGCCACAAAGAGCGGGGGGGCGACCGGGGAGCTGTTTTTT. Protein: CSATKSGGATGELFF.

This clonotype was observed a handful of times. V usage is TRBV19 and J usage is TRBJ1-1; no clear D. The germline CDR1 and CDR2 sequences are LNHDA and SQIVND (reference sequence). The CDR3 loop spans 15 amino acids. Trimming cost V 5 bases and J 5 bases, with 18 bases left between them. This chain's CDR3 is CASSDWNSPRTEAFF. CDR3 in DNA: TGTGCCAGTAGTGACTGGAACTCCCCGAGGACTGAAGCTTTCTTT.

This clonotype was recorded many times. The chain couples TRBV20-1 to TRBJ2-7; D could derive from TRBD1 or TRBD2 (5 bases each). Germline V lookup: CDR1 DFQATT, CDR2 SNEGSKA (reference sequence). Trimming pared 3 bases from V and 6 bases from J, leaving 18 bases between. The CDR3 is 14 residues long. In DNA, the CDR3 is TGCAGTGCTAGCCCCAGCCGGGGCCACCCCGAGCAGTACTTC. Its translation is CSASPSRGHPEQYF.

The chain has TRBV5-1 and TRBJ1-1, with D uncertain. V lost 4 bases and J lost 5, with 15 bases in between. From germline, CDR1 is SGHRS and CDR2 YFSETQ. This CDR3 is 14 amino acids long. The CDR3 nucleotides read TGCGCCAGCAGCGGCCGGGTCAGAAATACTGAAGCTTTCTTT. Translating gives CASSGRVRNTEAFF. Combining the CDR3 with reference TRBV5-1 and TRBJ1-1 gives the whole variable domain KAGVTQTPRYLIKTRGQQVTLSCSPISGHRSVSWYQQTPGQGLQFLFEYFSETQRNKGNFPGRFSGRQFSNSRSEMNVSTLELGDSALYLCASSGRVRNTEAFFGQGTRLTVV.

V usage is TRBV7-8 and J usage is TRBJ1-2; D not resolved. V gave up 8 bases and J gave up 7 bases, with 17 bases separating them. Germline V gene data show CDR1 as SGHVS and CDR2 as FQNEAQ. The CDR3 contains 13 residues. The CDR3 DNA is TGTGCCAGCCGATCCGCGGGCATGCCTGGCTACACCTTC. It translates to CASRSAGMPGYTF.

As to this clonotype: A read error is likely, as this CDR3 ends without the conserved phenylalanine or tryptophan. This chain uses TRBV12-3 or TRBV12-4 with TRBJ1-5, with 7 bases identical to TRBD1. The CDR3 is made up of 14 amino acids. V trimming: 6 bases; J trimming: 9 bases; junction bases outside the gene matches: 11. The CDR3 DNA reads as TGTGCCAGCAGCGCTGAAAGGGCAGGGGGGCCCCAGCATGTT. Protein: CASSAERAGGPQHV.

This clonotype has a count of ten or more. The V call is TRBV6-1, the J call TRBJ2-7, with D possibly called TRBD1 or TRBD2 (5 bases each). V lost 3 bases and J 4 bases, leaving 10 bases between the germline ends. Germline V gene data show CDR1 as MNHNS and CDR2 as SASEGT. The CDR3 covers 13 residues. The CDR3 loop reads CASSDWDGYEQYF. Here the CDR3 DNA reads TGTGCCAGCAGTGACTGGGACGGATACGAGCAGTACTTC.

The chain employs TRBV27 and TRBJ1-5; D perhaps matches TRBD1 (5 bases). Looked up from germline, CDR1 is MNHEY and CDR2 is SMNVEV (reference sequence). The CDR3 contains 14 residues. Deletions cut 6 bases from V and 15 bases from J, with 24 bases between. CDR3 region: CASSGTGGLGPLHF. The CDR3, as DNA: TGTGCCAGCAGCGGGACCGGGGGTCTCGGGCCCTTGCATTTT.

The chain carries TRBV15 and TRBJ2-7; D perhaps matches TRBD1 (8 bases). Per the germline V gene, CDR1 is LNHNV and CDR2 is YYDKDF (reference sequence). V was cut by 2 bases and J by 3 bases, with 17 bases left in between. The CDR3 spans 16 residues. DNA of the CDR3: TGTGCCACCAGCAGAAGAGGGACAGGCGGGAGCTACGAGCAGTACTTC. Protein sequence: CATSRRGTGGSYEQYF.

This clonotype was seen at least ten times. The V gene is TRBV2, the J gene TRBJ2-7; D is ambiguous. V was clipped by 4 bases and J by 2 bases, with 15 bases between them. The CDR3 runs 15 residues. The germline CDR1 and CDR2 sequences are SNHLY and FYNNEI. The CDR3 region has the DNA TGTGCCAGCAGTGGTGCGGCAAACAGTCCCTACGAGCAGTACTTC. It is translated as CASSGAANSPYEQYF. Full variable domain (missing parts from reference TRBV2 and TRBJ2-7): EPEVTQTPSHQVTQMGQEVILRCVPISNHLYFYWYRQILGQKVEFLVSFYNNEISEKSEIFDDQFSVERPDGSNFTLKIRSTKLEDSAMYFCASSGAANSPYEQYFGPGTRLTVT.

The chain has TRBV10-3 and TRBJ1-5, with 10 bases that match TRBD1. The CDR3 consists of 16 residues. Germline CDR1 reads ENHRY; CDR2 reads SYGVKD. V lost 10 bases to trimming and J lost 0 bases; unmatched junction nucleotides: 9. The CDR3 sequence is CATQGQGIYSNQPQHF. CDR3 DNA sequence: TGTGCCACCCAGGGACAGGGGATTTATAGCAATCAGCCCCAGCATTTT.

The CDR3 region has the DNA TGTGCCAGCAGCAAATCGAAAGGACAGGACCTACCCTATGGCTACACCTTC. This encodes CASSKSKGQDLPYGYTF. V gene TRBV4-2 combines with J gene TRBJ1-2, with 7 positions matching TRBD1. Trimming at V came to 5 bases and at J to 4 bases, leaving 16 bases not matched to a gene. Germline lookup yields CDR1 LGHNA and CDR2 YNFKEQ. This CDR3 contains 17 residues.

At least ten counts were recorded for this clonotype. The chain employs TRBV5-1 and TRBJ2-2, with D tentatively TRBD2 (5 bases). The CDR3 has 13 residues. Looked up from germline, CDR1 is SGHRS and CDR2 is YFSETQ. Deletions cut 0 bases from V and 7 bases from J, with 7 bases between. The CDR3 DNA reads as TGCGCCAGCAGCTTGGCTGAGGGCGGGGAGCTGTTTTTT. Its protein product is CASSLAEGGELFF.

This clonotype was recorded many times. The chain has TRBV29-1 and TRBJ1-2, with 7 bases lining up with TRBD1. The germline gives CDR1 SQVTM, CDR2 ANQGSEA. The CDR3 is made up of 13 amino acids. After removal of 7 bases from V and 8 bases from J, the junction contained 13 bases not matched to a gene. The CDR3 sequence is CSARDSWRMGYTF. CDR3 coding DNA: TGCAGCGCCCGGGACAGCTGGAGGATGGGCTACACCTTC. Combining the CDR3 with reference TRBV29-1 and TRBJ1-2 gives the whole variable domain SAVISQKPSRDICQRGTSLTIQCQVDSQVTMMFWYRQQPGQSLTLIATANQGSEATYESGFVIDKFPISRPNLTFSTLTVSNMSPEDSSIYLCSARDSWRMGYTFGSGTRLTVV.

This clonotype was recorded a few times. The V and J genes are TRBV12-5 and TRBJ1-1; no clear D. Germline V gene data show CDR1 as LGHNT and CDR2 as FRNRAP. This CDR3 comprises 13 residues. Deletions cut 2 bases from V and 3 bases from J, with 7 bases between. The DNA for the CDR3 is TGTGCTAGTGGTTTGCTAATGGACACTGAAGCTTTCTTT. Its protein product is CASGLLMDTEAFF.

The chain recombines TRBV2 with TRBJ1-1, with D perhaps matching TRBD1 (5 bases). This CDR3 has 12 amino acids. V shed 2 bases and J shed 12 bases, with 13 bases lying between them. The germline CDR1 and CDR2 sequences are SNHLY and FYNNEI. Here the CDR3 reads CASSERGKESFF. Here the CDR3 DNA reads TGTGCCAGCAGTGAACGGGGCAAGGAGTCTTTCTTT.

CDR3 residues: CASRKGGLTDTQYF. The CDR3 DNA reads TGTGCCAGCAGAAAGGGGGGGCTTACAGATACGCAGTATTTT. The V call is TRBV6-1, the J call TRBJ2-3; D might be TRBD2 (7 bases). The CDR3 is 14 amino acids. V was pared by 6 bases and J by 3 bases, with 13 bases between. Germline V CDR1 and CDR2: MNHNS, SASEGT.

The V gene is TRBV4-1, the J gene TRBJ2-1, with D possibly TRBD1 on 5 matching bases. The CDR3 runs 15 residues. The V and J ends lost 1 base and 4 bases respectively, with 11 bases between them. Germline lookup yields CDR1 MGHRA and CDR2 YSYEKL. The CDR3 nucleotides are TGCGCCAGCAGCCAAGCCACAGGAGATTACAATGAGCAGTTCTTC. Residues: CASSQATGDYNEQFF.

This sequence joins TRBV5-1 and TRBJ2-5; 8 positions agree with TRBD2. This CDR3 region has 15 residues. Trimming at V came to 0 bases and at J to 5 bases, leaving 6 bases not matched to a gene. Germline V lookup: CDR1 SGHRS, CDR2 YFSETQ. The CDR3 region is CASSLGPSGLETQYF. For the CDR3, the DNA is TGCGCCAGCAGCTTGGGGCCTAGCGGGTTGGAGACCCAGTACTTC.

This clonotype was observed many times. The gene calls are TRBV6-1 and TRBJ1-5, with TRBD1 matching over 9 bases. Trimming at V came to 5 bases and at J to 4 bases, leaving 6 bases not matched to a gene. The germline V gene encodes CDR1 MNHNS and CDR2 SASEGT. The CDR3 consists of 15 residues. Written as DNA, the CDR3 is TGTGCCAGCAGTAGTCCTGGGACAGGGAATCAGCCCCAGCATTTT. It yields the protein CASSSPGTGNQPQHF.

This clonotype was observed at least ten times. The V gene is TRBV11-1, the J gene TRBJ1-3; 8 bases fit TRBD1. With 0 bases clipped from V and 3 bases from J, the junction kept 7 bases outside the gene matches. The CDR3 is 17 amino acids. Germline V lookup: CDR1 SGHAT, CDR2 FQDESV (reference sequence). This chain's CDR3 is CASSLAMTGDGGNTIYF. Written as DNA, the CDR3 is TGTGCCAGCAGCTTAGCTATGACAGGGGACGGTGGAAACACCATATATTTT.

This CDR3 reads CASATQGSLAWYEQYF. In DNA form, the CDR3 reads TGTGCCTCAGCAACACAGGGCTCGCTGGCCTGGTACGAGCAGTACTTC. The V and J genes are TRBV27 and TRBJ2-7; D is possibly TRBD1 (6 bases). The V and J ends lost 11 bases and 4 bases respectively, with 27 bases between them. The CDR3 sequence is 16 residues long. Germline CDR1 and CDR2: MNHEY and SMNVEV (reference sequence).

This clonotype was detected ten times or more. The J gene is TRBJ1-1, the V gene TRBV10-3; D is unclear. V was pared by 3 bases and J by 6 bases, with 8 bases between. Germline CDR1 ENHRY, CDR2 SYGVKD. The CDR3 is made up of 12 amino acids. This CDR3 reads CAISEGWAEAFF. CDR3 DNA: TGTGCCATCAGTGAAGGGTGGGCTGAAGCTTTCTTT.